These 24 T cell receptor beta chains share one sample of origin, sequenced in a study of shared clonotypes between healthy human individuals. Measured with immunoSEQ multiplex PCR; TCRdb has only the in-frame clones, and not every one. The data show about 1.1 million clones, with around 77% seen just once and almost 0.9% held by the top ten. Sequenced sample: memory CD4+ T cells from PBMCs. As to subset: CD45RA-negative fraction. The origin of the receptors is a man aged 18-30 years in good health. Some clones in this sample may be carry-over from other donors' samples.

The table lists this clone with a count of one. This sequence joins TRBV5-1 and TRBJ2-1; 8 bases are a match to TRBD1. V dropped 6 bases and J dropped 5; count of bases not matched to a gene: 4. The CDR3 totals 13 residues. Germline assignment: CDR1 SGHRS and CDR2 YFSETQ. CDR3 sequence reads: CASTTGGHNEQFF. The CDR3 coding sequence is TGCGCCAGCACCACAGGGGGGCACAATGAGCAGTTCTTC.

This clone is a singleton in its sample. A much larger clone differs by one base, so this may be a read error. V is TRBV30 and J is TRBJ1-2; no clear D. Germline values: CDR1 GTSNPN, CDR2 SVGIG (reference sequence). This CDR3 comprises 13 residues. The CDR3 reads CDWSEMTHYGYTF. For the CDR3, the DNA is TGTGACTGGAGTGAGATGACTCACTATGGCTACACCTTC.

This clone was found once. The chain carries TRBV7-8 and TRBJ2-5, with TRBD2 matching over 8 bases. CDR3 length: 14 residues. Germline CDR1 SGHVS, CDR2 FQNEAQ. V lost 5 bases to trimming and J lost 5 bases; unmatched junction nucleotides: 7. CDR3 in DNA: TGTGCCAGCAGCCTTCTCCGGGAGGGCGAGACCCAGTACTTC. Protein: CASSLLREGETQYF.

This clone was detected once. This CDR3 is CASSRTGINTEAFF. CDR3 nucleotides: TGTGCCAGCAGCAGGACGGGGATAAACACTGAAGCTTTCTTT. This rearrangement joins TRBV5-4 to TRBJ1-1, with D unresolved. The CDR3 spans 14 residues. Trimming removed 4 bases at V and 2 bases at J, with 12 bases between. Germline CDR1 and CDR2: SGHNT and YYREEE (reference sequence).

The CDR3 region has the DNA TGTGCCAGCAGCCGGAACAGGGGTTTCCCTGAAAAACTGTTTTTT. The encoded protein is CASSRNRGFPEKLFF. This rearrangement joins TRBV6-1 to TRBJ1-4, with 7 bases lining up with TRBD1. Germline V lookup: CDR1 MNHNS, CDR2 SASEGT. V shed 6 bases and J 7 bases; nucleotides not matched to a gene: 11. The CDR3 consists of 15 residues.

The rearrangement uses TRBV28 and TRBJ1-5; 8 bases are a match to TRBD1. The germline V gene has CDR1 MDHEN and CDR2 SYDVKM. The CDR3 extends over 16 amino acids. V was clipped by 5 bases and J by 2 bases; unmatched bases: 8. CDR3 amino acids: CASSDRGYGGNQPQHF. For the CDR3, the DNA is TGTGCCAGCAGTGACAGGGGCTATGGTGGCAATCAGCCCCAGCATTTT.

This rearrangement joins TRBV29-1 to TRBJ1-3; 7 bases align to TRBD1. This CDR3 contains 13 residues. Losses at the gene ends were 6 bases for V and 4 bases for J; bases not matched to a gene: 6. The germline gives CDR1 SQVTM, CDR2 ANQGSEA. CDR3 residues: CSVRGTAGNTIYF. DNA of the CDR3: TGCAGCGTCAGGGGGACAGCCGGAAACACCATATATTTT. Variable domain in full (rest from reference TRBV29-1 and TRBJ1-3): SAVISQKPSRDICQRGTSLTIQCQVDSQVTMMFWYRQQPGQSLTLIATANQGSEATYESGFVIDKFPISRPNLTFSTLTVSNMSPEDSSIYLCSVRGTAGNTIYFGEGSWLTVV.

This chain joins TRBV2 and TRBJ2-4; no definite D call. The germline V gene has CDR1 SNHLY and CDR2 FYNNEI. Trimming removed 6 bases from V and 0 bases from J, with 12 bases in between. The CDR3 runs 15 residues. Here the CDR3 reads CASSAGGIAKNIQYF. Written as DNA, the CDR3 is TGTGCCAGCAGCGCCGGTGGGATAGCCAAAAACATTCAGTACTTC.

This sequence joins TRBV14 and TRBJ1-2; 8 positions agree with TRBD1. The CDR3 has 13 amino acids. V lost 5 bases, J lost 6 bases, and 5 bases stayed unmatched. Germline V gene data show CDR1 as SGHDN and CDR2 as FVKESK. This CDR3 is CASSFTGGNGYTF. CDR3 nucleotides: TGTGCCAGCAGCTTTACAGGGGGGAATGGCTACACCTTC.

The chain recombines TRBV11-2 with TRBJ2-1; D remains ambiguous. The CDR3 totals 15 residues. Per germline, CDR1 SGHAT and CDR2 FQNNGV. V lost 5 bases and J lost 0, with 11 bases in between. As DNA, the CDR3 is TGTGCCAGCAGCCCCTCCGCGGACTCCTACAATGAGCAGTTCTTC. Encoded protein: CASSPSADSYNEQFF.

V is TRBV6-1 and J is TRBJ2-7; a weak D match, TRBD2 (6 bases). V shed 6 bases and J shed 3 bases, with 9 bases lying between them. The CDR3 sequence is 12 residues long. The germline V gene has CDR1 MNHNS and CDR2 SASEGT. In nucleotides, the CDR3 is TGTGCCAGCAGCGCCGGGAGCTACGAGCAGTACTTC. Translation gives CASSAGSYEQYF.

V and J are TRBV4-2 and TRBJ1-4; D not certain. Germline assignment: CDR1 LGHNA and CDR2 YNFKEQ. The CDR3 is 13 amino acids. Between the trimmed V and J ends, which lost 0 bases and 7 bases, there was a span of 6 bases. CDR3 sequence (DNA): TGTGCCAGCAGCCAAGATCGTCGTGAAAAACTGTTTTTT. It encodes CASSQDRREKLFF.

A remark on this clone: A far larger clone lies a single base away; this is likely a read error. The genes are TRBV29-1 and TRBJ2-1; 10 nucleotides match TRBD1. The CDR3 has 13 amino acids. Germline CDR1 and CDR2: SQVTM and ANQGSEA. CDR3 DNA sequence: TGCGGCGTCGGGACAGGGGTGGTCAATGAGCAGTTCTTC. This sequence encodes CGVGTGVVNEQFF.

The rearrangement joins TRBV28 to TRBJ2-1, with a possible D match to TRBD2 (6 bases). V lost 5 bases to trimming and J lost 4 bases, with 12 bases between them. The CDR3 is 14 residues long. The germline V gene encodes CDR1 MDHEN and CDR2 SYDVKM. The CDR3 protein is CASSKRAQYNEQFF. CDR3 nucleotide sequence: TGTGCCAGCAGTAAGCGGGCCCAATACAATGAGCAGTTCTTC.

The J gene is TRBJ2-5, the V gene TRBV14; D uncertain. Between the trimmed V and J ends, which lost 4 bases and 1 base, there was a span of 7 bases. CDR1 and CDR2 from the germline V gene are SGHDN and FVKESK. The CDR3 is made up of 13 amino acids. The chain's CDR3 is CASSRKGQETQYF. CDR3 nucleotides: TGTGCCAGCAGCCGGAAGGGCCAAGAGACCCAGTACTTC.

V usage is TRBV28 and J usage is TRBJ1-2; TRBD1 might be the D (5 bases). There are 12 residues in the CDR3. Germline-derived CDR1 and CDR2 are MDHEN and SYDVKM. V was clipped by 6 bases and J by 8 bases, with 13 bases between them. In DNA, the CDR3 is TGTGCCAGCAGGCCAGGGATGTTAGGCTACACCTTC. Protein sequence: CASRPGMLGYTF.

The V call is TRBV30, the J call TRBJ1-3; D ambiguous. V lost 0 bases and J lost 2, with 14 bases in between. The CDR3 runs 16 residues. The germline V gene has CDR1 GTSNPN and CDR2 SVGIG (reference sequence). The DNA of the CDR3 is TGTGCCTGGAGTGTAATGGGGTCGGTGGCTGGAAACACCATATATTTT. Its translation: CAWSVMGSVAGNTIYF. Using reference TRBV30 and TRBJ1-3 for the parts outside the CDR3, the full variable domain is SQTIHQWPATLVQPVGSPLSLECTVEGTSNPNLYWYRQAAGRGLQLLFYSVGIGQISSEVPQNLSASRPQDRQFILSSKKLLLSDSGFYLCAWSVMGSVAGNTIYFGEGSWLTVV.

The chain uses TRBV9 and TRBJ2-6, with no clear D. The CDR3 extends over 14 amino acids. The germline gives CDR1 SGDLS, CDR2 YYNGEE. V was shortened by 4 bases and J by 0 bases, with 5 bases between the two germline ends. CDR3 sequence reads: CASSRDSGANVLTF. The CDR3 DNA follows: TGTGCCAGCAGCCGCGACTCTGGGGCCAACGTCCTGACTTTC.

The J gene is TRBJ2-6, the V gene TRBV7-3, with TRBD1 identical over 7 bases. There are 16 residues in the CDR3. Germline V gene data show CDR1 as SGHTA and CDR2 as FQGTGA. Trimming cost V 5 bases and J 0 bases; bases outside gene matches: 4. In nucleotides, the CDR3 is TGTGCCAGCAGCCCGGGACAGTTCTCTGGGGCCAACGTCCTGACTTTC. Its protein is CASSPGQFSGANVLTF.

The chain has TRBV30 and TRBJ2-3, with 9 bases matching TRBD1. The V gene end was trimmed by 5 bases and the J gene end by 9 bases; junction bases not matched to a gene: 6. CDR3 length: 12 amino acids. CDR1 is GTSNPN, CDR2 SVGIG, per germline (reference sequence). The CDR3 protein is CAWAYRGLTQYF. CDR3 DNA sequence: TGTGCCTGGGCTTACAGGGGGCTAACGCAGTATTTT.

The chain employs TRBV28 and TRBJ2-7; possible D gene TRBD1, 6 bases. The germline V gene encodes CDR1 MDHEN and CDR2 SYDVKM. V lost 0 bases and J 3 bases, leaving 12 bases between the germline ends. The CDR3 has 15 amino acids. DNA for the CDR3: TGTGCCAGCAGTTTATGGGGCAGGGGAGACTACGAGCAGTACTTC. This encodes CASSLWGRGDYEQYF.

This clone was seen just once. The rearrangement uses TRBV28 and TRBJ2-7; no clear D. From germline, CDR1 is MDHEN and CDR2 SYDVKM. There are 11 residues in the CDR3. CDR3 bases: TGTGCCAGCAGTTCCGGTGCTGGTTGGTGGGTC. Translating it yields CASSSGAGWWV.

This clone was observed a handful of times. The genes are TRBV30 and TRBJ1-5; 8 positions agree with TRBD1. The CDR3 has 12 residues. V lost 5 bases, J lost 7 bases, and 4 bases stayed unmatched. Germline assignment: CDR1 GTSNPN and CDR2 SVGIG (reference sequence). The CDR3 bases are TGTGCCTGGGGACAGGGTTTACAGCCCCAGCATTTT. As protein: CAWGQGLQPQHF.

This chain connects TRBV28 to TRBJ1-5, with D possibly matching TRBD1 (5 bases). CDR1 and CDR2 from the germline V gene are MDHEN and SYDVKM. V gave up 7 bases and J gave up 3 bases, with 13 bases separating them. The CDR3 consists of 14 residues. The CDR3 bases are TGTGCCAGCACCCTCGTAGGGGTCAATCAGCCCCAGCATTTT. Translation gives CASTLVGVNQPQHF.